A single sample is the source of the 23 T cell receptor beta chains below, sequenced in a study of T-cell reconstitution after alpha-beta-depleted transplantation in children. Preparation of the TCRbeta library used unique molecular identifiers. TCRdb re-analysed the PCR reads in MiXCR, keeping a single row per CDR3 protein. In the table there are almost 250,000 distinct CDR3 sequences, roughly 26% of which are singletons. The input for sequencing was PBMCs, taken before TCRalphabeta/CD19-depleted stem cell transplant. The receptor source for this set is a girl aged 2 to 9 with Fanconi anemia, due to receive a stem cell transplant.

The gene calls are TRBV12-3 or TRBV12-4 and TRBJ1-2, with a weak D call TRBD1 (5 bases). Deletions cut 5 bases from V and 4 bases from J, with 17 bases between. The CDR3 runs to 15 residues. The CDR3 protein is CASSPMGRFGYGYTF. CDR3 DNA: TGTGCCAGCAGTCCAATGGGGCGCTTTGGCTATGGCTACACCTTC.

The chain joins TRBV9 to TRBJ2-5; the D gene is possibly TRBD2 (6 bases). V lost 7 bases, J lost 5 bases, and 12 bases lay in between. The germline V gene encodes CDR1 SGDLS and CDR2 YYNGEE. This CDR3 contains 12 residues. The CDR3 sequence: CASGGPMETQYF. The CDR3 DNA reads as TGTGCCAGCGGAGGGCCGATGGAGACCCAGTACTTC. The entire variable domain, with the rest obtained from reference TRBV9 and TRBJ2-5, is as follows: DSGVTQTPKHLITATGQRVTLRCSPRSGDLSVYWYQQSLDQGLQFLIQYYNGEERAKGNILERFSAQQFPDLHSELNLSSLELGDSALYFCASGGPMETQYFGPGTRLLVL.

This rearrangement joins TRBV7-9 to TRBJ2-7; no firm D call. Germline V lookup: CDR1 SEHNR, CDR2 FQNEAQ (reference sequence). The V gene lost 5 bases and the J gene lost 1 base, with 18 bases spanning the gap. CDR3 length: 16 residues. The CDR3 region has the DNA TGTGCCAGCAGCCCCGCGGTGCGGCCGAGTTCCTACGAGCAGTACTTC. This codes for CASSPAVRPSSYEQYF.

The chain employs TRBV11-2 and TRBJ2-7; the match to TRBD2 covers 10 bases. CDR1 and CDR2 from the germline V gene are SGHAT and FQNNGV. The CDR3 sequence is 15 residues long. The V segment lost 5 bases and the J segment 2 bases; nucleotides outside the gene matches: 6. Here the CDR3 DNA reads TGTGCCAGCAGCCGTTCTAGCGGGAGCACCTACGAGCAGTACTTC. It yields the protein CASSRSSGSTYEQYF.

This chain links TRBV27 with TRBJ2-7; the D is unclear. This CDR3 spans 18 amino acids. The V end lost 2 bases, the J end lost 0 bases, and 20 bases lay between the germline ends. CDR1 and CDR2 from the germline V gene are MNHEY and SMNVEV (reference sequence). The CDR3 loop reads CASSLLWEGPESSYEQYF. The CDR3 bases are TGTGCCAGCAGTTTACTTTGGGAAGGCCCAGAGAGCTCCTACGAGCAGTACTTC.

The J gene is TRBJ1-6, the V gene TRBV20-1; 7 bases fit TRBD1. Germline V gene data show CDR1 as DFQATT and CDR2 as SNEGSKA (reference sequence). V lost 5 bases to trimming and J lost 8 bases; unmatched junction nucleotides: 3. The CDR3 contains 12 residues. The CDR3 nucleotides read TGCAGTGCTTCCGACAGGGATTCACCCCTCCACTTT. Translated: CSASDRDSPLHF.

This chain's CDR3 is CASTVGVYNEQFF. In DNA form, the CDR3 reads TGTGCCAGTACAGTGGGGGTTTACAATGAGCAGTTCTTC. The chain carries TRBV28 and TRBJ2-1; D may match TRBD1 or TRBD2 (5 bases each). Germline values: CDR1 MDHEN, CDR2 SYDVKM. This CDR3 has 13 amino acids. V gave up 9 bases and J gave up 4 bases, with 13 bases separating them.

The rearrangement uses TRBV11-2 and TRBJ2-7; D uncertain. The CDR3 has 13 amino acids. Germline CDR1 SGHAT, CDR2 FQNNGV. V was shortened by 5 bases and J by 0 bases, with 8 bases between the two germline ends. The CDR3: CASSVQFSYEQYF. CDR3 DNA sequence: TGTGCCAGCAGCGTACAGTTCTCCTACGAGCAGTACTTC.

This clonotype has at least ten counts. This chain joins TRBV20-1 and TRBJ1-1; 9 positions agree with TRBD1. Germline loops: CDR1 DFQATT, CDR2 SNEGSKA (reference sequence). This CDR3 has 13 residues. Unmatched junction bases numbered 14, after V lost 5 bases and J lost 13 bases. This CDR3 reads CSALNMDRGLCFF. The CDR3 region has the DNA TGCAGTGCTCTAAACATGGACAGGGGATTATGTTTCTTT.

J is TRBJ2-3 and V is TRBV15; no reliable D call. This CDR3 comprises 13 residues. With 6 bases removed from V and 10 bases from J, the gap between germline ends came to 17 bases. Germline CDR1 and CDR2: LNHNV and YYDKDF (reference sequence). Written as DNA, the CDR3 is TGTGCCACCAGTTCCCTCTTTCAGGACGCGCAGTATTTT. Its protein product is CATSSLFQDAQYF.

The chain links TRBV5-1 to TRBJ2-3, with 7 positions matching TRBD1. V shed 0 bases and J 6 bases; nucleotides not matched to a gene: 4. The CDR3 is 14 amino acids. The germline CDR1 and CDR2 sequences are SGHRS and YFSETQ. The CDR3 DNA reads TGCGCCAGCAGCTTGGCCGACAGGGCGGATACGCAGTATTTT. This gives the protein CASSLADRADTQYF.

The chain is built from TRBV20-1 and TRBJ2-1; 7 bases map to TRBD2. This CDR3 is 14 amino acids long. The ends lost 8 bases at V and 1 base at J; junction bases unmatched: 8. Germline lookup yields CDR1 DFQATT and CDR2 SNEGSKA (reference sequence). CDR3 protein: CSPSWGGSYNEQFF. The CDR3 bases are TGCAGTCCCTCCTGGGGGGGATCCTACAATGAGCAGTTCTTC.

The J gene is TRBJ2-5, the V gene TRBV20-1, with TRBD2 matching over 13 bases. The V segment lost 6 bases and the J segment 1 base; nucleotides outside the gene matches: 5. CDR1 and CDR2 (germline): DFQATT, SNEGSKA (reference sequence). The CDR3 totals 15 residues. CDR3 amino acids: CSAGRLAGGQETQYF. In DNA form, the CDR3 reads TGCAGTGCAGGGCGACTAGCGGGGGGCCAAGAGACCCAGTACTTC.

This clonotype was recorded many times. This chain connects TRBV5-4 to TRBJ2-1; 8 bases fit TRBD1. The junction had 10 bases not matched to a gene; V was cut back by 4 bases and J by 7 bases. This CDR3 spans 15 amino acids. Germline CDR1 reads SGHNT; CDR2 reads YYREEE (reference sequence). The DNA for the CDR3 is TGTGCCAGCAGCACCCGGACAGGGTGGGGAAATGAGCAGTTCTTC. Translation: CASSTRTGWGNEQFF.

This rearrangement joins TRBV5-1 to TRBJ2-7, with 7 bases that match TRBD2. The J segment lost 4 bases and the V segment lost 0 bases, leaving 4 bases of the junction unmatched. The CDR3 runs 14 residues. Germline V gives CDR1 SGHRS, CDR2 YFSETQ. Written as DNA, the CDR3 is TGCGCCAGCAGCTTGGACGGGGGGATTTACGAGCAGTACTTC. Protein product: CASSLDGGIYEQYF.

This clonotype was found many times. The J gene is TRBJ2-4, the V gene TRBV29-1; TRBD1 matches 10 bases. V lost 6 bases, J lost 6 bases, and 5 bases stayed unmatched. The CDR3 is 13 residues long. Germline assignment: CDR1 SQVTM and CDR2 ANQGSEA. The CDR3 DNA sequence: TGCAGCGTCACCGGGACAGGGGTAAACATTCAGTACTTC. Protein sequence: CSVTGTGVNIQYF.

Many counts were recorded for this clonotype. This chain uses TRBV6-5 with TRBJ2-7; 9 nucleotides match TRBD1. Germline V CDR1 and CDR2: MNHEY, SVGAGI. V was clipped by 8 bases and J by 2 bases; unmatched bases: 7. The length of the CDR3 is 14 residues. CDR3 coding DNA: TGTGCCAGCGGCAATTACAGGGGGCCCTACGAGCAGTACTTC. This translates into CASGNYRGPYEQYF.

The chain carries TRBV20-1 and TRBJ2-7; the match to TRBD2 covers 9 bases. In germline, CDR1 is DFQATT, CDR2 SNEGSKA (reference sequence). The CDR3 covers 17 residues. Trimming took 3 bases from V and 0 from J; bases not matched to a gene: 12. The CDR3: CSARGLAREPSSYEQYF. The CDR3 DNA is TGCAGTGCTAGGGGACTAGCCCGGGAGCCGAGCTCCTACGAGCAGTACTTC.

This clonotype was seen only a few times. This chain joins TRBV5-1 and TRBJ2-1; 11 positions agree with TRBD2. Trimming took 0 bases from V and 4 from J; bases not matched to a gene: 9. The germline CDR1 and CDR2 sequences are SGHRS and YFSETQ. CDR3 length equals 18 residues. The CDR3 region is CASSLALLAGDEYNEQFF. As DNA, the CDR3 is TGCGCCAGCAGCTTGGCCTTACTAGCGGGAGATGAATACAATGAGCAGTTCTTC. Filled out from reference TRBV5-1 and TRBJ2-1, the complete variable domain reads KAGVTQTPRYLIKTRGQQVTLSCSPISGHRSVSWYQQTPGQGLQFLFEYFSETQRNKGNFPGRFSGRQFSNSRSEMNVSTLELGDSALYLCASSLALLAGDEYNEQFFGPGTRLTVL.

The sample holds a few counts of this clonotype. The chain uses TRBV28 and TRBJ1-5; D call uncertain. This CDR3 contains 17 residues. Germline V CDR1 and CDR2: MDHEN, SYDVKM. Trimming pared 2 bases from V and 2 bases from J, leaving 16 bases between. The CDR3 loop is CASSLVGQVGGNQPQHF. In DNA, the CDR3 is TGTGCCAGCAGTTTAGTAGGGCAGGTTGGAGGCAATCAGCCCCAGCATTTT.

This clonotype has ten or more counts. Here the CDR3 reads CASSLGAAYDEQYF. Here the CDR3 DNA reads TGCGCCAGCAGCTTGGGGGCAGCCTACGACGAGCAGTACTTC. V usage is TRBV5-1 and J usage is TRBJ2-7; no clear D gene. The germline CDR1 and CDR2 sequences are SGHRS and YFSETQ. Trimming removed 0 bases from V and 5 bases from J, with 12 bases in between. The CDR3 totals 14 residues.

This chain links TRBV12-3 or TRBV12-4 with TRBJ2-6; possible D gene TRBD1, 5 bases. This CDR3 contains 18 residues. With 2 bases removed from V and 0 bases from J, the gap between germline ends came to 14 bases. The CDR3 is CASSLLAGPFSGANVLTF. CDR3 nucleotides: TGTGCCAGCAGTTTATTAGCAGGGCCCTTCTCTGGGGCCAACGTCCTGACTTTC.

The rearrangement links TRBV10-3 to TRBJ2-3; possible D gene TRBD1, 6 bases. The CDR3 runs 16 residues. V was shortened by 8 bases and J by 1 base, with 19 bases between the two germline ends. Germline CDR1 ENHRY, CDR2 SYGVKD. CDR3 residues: CAIGSGTLWGTDTQYF. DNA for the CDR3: TGTGCCATCGGCTCCGGGACACTCTGGGGCACAGATACGCAGTATTTT.